What follows describes a single TCR beta chain. Separate cDNA molecules each had unique molecular identifiers attached to them. TCRdb processed the 5' RACE reads anew with MiXCR; each CDR3 protein has one entry. The table records tens of thousands of distinct CDR3 sequences, approximately 10% of them present only once. Trimming cost V 6 bases and J 5 bases; bases outside gene matches: 3. The CDR3 loop spans 13 amino acids. Germline-derived CDR1 and CDR2 are WSHSY and SAAADI. This specimen belongs to a study of early T cells in non-severe SARS-CoV-2 infection. Turning to the study itself: Sequencing of bulk RNA from unsorted whole blood was done, without chain pairing.

This TCR derives from an adult who was a healthcare worker with PCR-confirmed SARS-CoV-2 infection or an uninfected control (not recorded which). The chain is built from TRBV10-2 and TRBJ1-1; 10 nucleotides agree with TRBD1. Specimen: whole blood. CDR3 amino acids: CASRTGGRTEAFF. In DNA form, the CDR3 reads TGCGCCAGCAGGACAGGGGGCAGGACTGAAGCTTTCTTT.